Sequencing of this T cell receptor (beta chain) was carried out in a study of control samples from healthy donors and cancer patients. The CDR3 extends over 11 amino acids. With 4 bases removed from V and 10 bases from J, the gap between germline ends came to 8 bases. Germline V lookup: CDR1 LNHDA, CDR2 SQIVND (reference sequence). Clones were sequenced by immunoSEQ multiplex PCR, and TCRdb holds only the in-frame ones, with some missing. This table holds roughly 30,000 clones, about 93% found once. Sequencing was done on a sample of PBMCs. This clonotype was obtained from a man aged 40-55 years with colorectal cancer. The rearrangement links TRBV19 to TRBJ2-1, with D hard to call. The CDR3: CASSNGIEQFF. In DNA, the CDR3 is TGTGCCAGTAGTAATGGGATCGAGCAGTTCTTC.